Listed here are 10 T cell receptor beta chains from one sample, sequenced in a study of control samples from healthy donors and cancer patients. The assay was immunoSEQ multiplex PCR, and TCRdb's table has in-frame clones only and misses some. The repertoire holds roughly 370,000 clones, with 90% as singletons. The specimen was PBMCs. Receptors were obtained from a man aged 40-55 years with head and neck cancer.

V gene TRBV10-3 combines with J gene TRBJ1-3; a possible D gene is TRBD1 (6 bases). The CDR3 is 16 amino acids. The germline V gene has CDR1 ENHRY and CDR2 SYGVKD. V lost 0 bases and J 3 bases, leaving 12 bases between the germline ends. CDR3 DNA: TGTGCCATCAGTGAGTCTTTTGGGGGGCTTGGAAACACCATATATTTT. Its translation: CAISESFGGLGNTIYF.

The J gene is TRBJ2-3, the V gene TRBV19, with TRBD1 identical over 10 bases. After removal of 9 bases from V and 2 bases from J, the junction contained 5 bases not matched to a gene. CDR1 is LNHDA and CDR2 is SQIVND in the germline V gene (reference sequence). The CDR3 has 14 amino acids. The CDR3 region is CASRGQGPTDTQYF. The CDR3 nucleotides are TGTGCCAGCAGGGGACAGGGGCCCACAGATACGCAGTATTTT.

This sequence joins TRBV7-8 and TRBJ2-5; D gene ambiguous. The CDR3 is 15 residues long. Germline V gene data show CDR1 as SGHVS and CDR2 as FQNEAQ. V shed 1 base and J shed 2 bases, with 11 bases lying between them. The CDR3 region is CASSLDTTDQETQYF. Written as DNA, the CDR3 is TGTGCCAGCAGCTTAGATACAACCGATCAAGAGACCCAGTACTTC.

The chain employs TRBV6-6 and TRBJ1-2, with D uncertain. CDR1 is MNHNY, CDR2 SVGAGI, per germline (reference sequence). The ends were cut back, 0 bases at V and 6 bases at J, with 11 bases in the middle. This CDR3 has 14 residues. Written as DNA, the CDR3 is TGTGCCAGCAGTTACTCCTCCGCTCTGGATGGCTACACCTTC. Encoded protein: CASSYSSALDGYTF.

The chain is built from TRBV27 and TRBJ2-5, with 11 bases fitting TRBD2. V shed 7 bases, J shed 4 bases, and the junction held 5 bases outside the gene matches. The CDR3 has 14 amino acids. From germline, CDR1 is MNHEY and CDR2 SMNVEV (reference sequence). CDR3 protein: CASIPTSGGETQYF. Written as DNA, the CDR3 is TGTGCCAGCATCCCTACTAGCGGGGGAGAGACCCAGTACTTC.

The V and J genes are TRBV12-2 and TRBJ1-2. TRBV12-2 counts as a pseudogene. The CDR3 consists of 13 residues. CDR3 coding DNA: TGTGCAAGTCGCACCCAGAGGGACTATGGCTACACCTTC. It translates to CASRTQRDYGYTF.

The chain joins TRBV6-5 to TRBJ1-5; maybe TRBD1 (5 bases). CDR1 and CDR2 from the germline V gene are MNHEY and SVGAGI. Deletions cut 5 bases from V and 3 bases from J, with 14 bases between. The CDR3 runs to 15 residues. CDR3 residues: CASSTRDGANQPQHF. As DNA, the CDR3 is TGTGCCAGCAGTACTCGGGACGGCGCCAATCAGCCCCAGCATTTT.

This clone turned up a few times. The chain has TRBV19 and TRBJ2-3; 8 positions agree with TRBD2. V shed 2 bases and J 3 bases; nucleotides not matched to a gene: 4. Germline V gives CDR1 LNHDA, CDR2 SQIVND (reference sequence). This CDR3 spans 15 amino acids. CDR3 coding DNA: TGTGCCAGTAGTATAAGCGGGAGAAAGACAGATACGCAGTATTTT. Residues: CASSISGRKTDTQYF.

V usage is TRBV6-5 and J usage is TRBJ2-7; tentative D call: TRBD1 (6 bases). CDR3 length: 13 residues. From germline, CDR1 is MNHEY and CDR2 SVGAGI. V was shortened by 3 bases and J by 3 bases, with 9 bases between the two germline ends. This CDR3 reads CASSYYRDYEQYF. In nucleotides, the CDR3 is TGTGCCAGCAGTTATTACAGGGACTACGAGCAGTACTTC.

V gene TRBV9 combines with J gene TRBJ2-3; TRBD2 is a possible D gene (6 bases). Germline assignment: CDR1 SGDLS and CDR2 YYNGEE. The CDR3 contains 16 residues. V lost 4 bases to trimming and J lost 2 bases, with 17 bases between them. The CDR3 DNA is TGTGCCAGCAGCCTATCTTGGCGGCGGGACACAGATACGCAGTATTTT. Its protein is CASSLSWRRDTDTQYF. The complete variable domain, with remaining parts taken from reference TRBV9 and TRBJ2-3, reads DSGVTQTPKHLITATGQRVTLRCSPRSGDLSVYWYQQSLDQGLQFLIQYYNGEERAKGNILERFSAQQFPDLHSELNLSSLELGDSALYFCASSLSWRRDTDTQYFGPGTRLTVL.